This T cell receptor (beta chain) stems from a study of T cells in Graves' hyperthyroidism and ophthalmopathy. Notes on the study in general: Blood also held most thyroid clonotypes expanded beyond 0.001.

Amplification yielded TCR beta CDR3 regions, with RNA transcripts as the source. First-round RT-PCR of the TCR CDR3 relied on the HTBI primer set. Each CDR3 protein is one row after TCRdb ran MiXCR on the multiplex PCR reads. The data hold 600,000 or so distinct CDR3 sequences, with about a sixth observed a single time. The CDR3 loop spans 15 amino acids. J gave up 0 bases and V 7 bases, and 5 bases lay outside the gene matches. Per the germline V gene, CDR1 is MDHEN and CDR2 is SYDVKM. This clonotype appeared a few times. The target antigen is unknown. The sequencing sample was made of blood. The genes are TRBV28 and TRBJ1-1; TRBD1 matches 10 bases. The sequence was collected from a woman in her twenties or thirties with Graves' hyperthyroidism. This CDR3 reads CASTGQGDMNTEAFF. CDR3 DNA sequence: TGTGCCAGCACCGGACAGGGGGACATGAACACTGAAGCTTTCTTT.